A single sample gave rise to the 19 T cell receptor beta chains below, sequenced in a study of blood T cell repertoires in COVID-19. Generated by immunoSEQ multiplex PCR, the TCRdb table keeps only in-frame clones and is missing some. The data contain approximately 270,000 clones, around nine tenths of them singletons. The sequenced sample was PBMCs or T cells enriched from blood (not recorded which). The receptors shown here come from an older woman who had recovered from COVID-19.

This clone came up once. This rearrangement joins TRBV5-1 to TRBJ2-5; TRBD2 aligns across 7 bases. V shed 0 bases and J 1 base; nucleotides not matched to a gene: 6. This CDR3 region has 16 residues. Germline loops: CDR1 SGHRS, CDR2 YFSETQ. The CDR3 loop is CASSLGSSGPQETQYF. CDR3 DNA: TGCGCCAGCAGCTTGGGTAGTAGCGGGCCCCAAGAGACCCAGTACTTC. The full variable domain, rest sourced from reference TRBV5-1 and TRBJ2-5, is KAGVTQTPRYLIKTRGQQVTLSCSPISGHRSVSWYQQTPGQGLQFLFEYFSETQRNKGNFPGRFSGRQFSNSRSEMNVSTLELGDSALYLCASSLGSSGPQETQYFGPGTRLLVL.

This chain links TRBV5-1 with TRBJ2-5; TRBD2 agrees at 7 bases. The ends lost 4 bases at V and 2 bases at J; junction bases unmatched: 5. CDR1 and CDR2 from the germline V gene are SGHRS and YFSETQ. The CDR3 consists of 14 residues. CDR3 residues: CASSLGTNQETQYF. CDR3 DNA sequence: TGCGCCAGCAGCCTTGGGACTAATCAAGAGACCCAGTACTTC.

This clone was detected only once. CDR3 nucleotides: TGTGCCAGCAGCTTAATGCAGGGGAGTTATTCACCCCTCCACTTT. Encoded protein: CASSLMQGSYSPLHF. The V call is TRBV7-3, the J call TRBJ1-6, with D maybe TRBD1 (6 bases). The CDR3 extends over 15 amino acids. Germline CDR1 and CDR2: SGHTA and FQGTGA. The germline V and J ends were trimmed by 1 base and 8 bases, with 12 bases remaining between them.

The chain combines TRBV28 with TRBJ2-1; D remains ambiguous. This CDR3 is 10 amino acids long. CDR1 is MDHEN and CDR2 is SYDVKM in the germline V gene. Trimming removed 10 bases at V and 4 bases at J, with 5 bases between. The CDR3 bases are TGTGCCACCCATTACAATGAGCAGTTCTTC. The encoded protein is CATHYNEQFF.

This clone was observed a single time. This chain links TRBV29-1 with TRBJ2-1; TRBD2 matches at 7 bases. Germline trimming cut 3 bases from V and 0 bases from J; bases unmatched to any gene: 5. CDR3 length: 15 residues. Germline loops: CDR1 SQVTM, CDR2 ANQGSEA. In DNA, the CDR3 is TGCAGCGTTGAGGGAGGGAGAAGCTCCTACAATGAGCAGTTCTTC. It translates to CSVEGGRSSYNEQFF.

The chain carries TRBV3-1 (or the pseudogene TRBV3-2) and TRBJ1-4, with 12 bases aligning to TRBD1. CDR3 length equals 14 residues. From germline, CDR1 is LGHDT and CDR2 YNNKEL (reference sequence). The junction had 1 base not matched to a gene; V was cut back by 3 bases and J by 8 bases. The CDR3 sequence: CASSHGTGGEKLFF. The CDR3 coding sequence is TGTGCCAGCAGCCACGGGACAGGGGGCGAAAAACTGTTTTTT.

The V gene is TRBV28, the J gene TRBJ1-5; perhaps TRBD1 as D (6 bases). Germline-derived CDR1 and CDR2 are MDHEN and SYDVKM. Between the trimmed V and J ends, which lost 6 bases and 1 base, there was a span of 10 bases. This CDR3 region has 14 residues. The CDR3 sequence: CASRWQGSNQPQHF. The DNA of the CDR3 is TGTGCCAGCAGGTGGCAGGGGAGCAATCAGCCCCAGCATTTT. The full variable domain, with the rest looked up from reference TRBV28 and TRBJ1-5, is DVKVTQSSRYLVKRTGEKVFLECVQDMDHENMFWYRQDPGLGLRLIYFSYDVKMKEKGDIPEGYSVSREKKERFSLILESASTNQTSMYLCASRWQGSNQPQHFGDGTRLSIL.

The CDR3 loop is CASTGVEGRYEQYF. In DNA form, the CDR3 reads TGTGCCAGCACCGGGGTAGAGGGTAGGTACGAGCAGTACTTC. The chain is built from TRBV7-9 and TRBJ2-7, with a possible D match to TRBD2 (5 bases). Trimming pared 7 bases from V and 4 bases from J, leaving 17 bases between. This CDR3 has 14 residues. Germline V CDR1 and CDR2: SEHNR, FQNEAQ (reference sequence).

The chain couples TRBV28 to TRBJ1-5, with 10 bases that match TRBD1. The CDR3 totals 17 residues. V lost 3 bases, J lost 1 base, and 6 bases stayed unmatched. Germline CDR1 is MDHEN and CDR2 is SYDVKM. The CDR3 bases are TGTGCCAGCAGTTTCCCCCGACAGGGGGCGAGCAATCAGCCCCAGCATTTT. Residues: CASSFPRQGASNQPQHF.

The chain joins TRBV7-3 to TRBJ2-3, with 9 bases matching TRBD2. V trimming: 5 bases; J trimming: 1 base; junction bases outside the gene matches: 1. Germline lookup yields CDR1 SGHTA and CDR2 FQGTGA. CDR3 length: 14 residues. The CDR3 is CASSAGGGTDTQYF. CDR3 nucleotides: TGTGCCAGCAGCGCGGGGGGGGGCACAGATACGCAGTATTTT.

The chain employs TRBV21-1 and TRBJ2-7; the D call TRBD1 from the table was never checked on the DNA. TRBV21-1 is classified as a pseudogene. CDR3 length equals 19 residues. CDR3 nucleotides: TGTGCCAGCAGCAAAGAGGGGACAGGGGGCTGTGGGAGCTCCTACGAGCAGTACTTC. Translating it yields CASSKEGTGGCGSSYEQYF.

The rearrangement joins TRBV6-5 to TRBJ1-1; maybe TRBD1 (6 bases). The CDR3 runs 15 residues. Germline loops: CDR1 MNHEY, CDR2 SVGAGI. Trimming left V 2 bases short and J 2 bases short, with 12 bases between. Here the CDR3 reads CASSYGQNLNTEAFF. In DNA form, the CDR3 reads TGTGCCAGCAGTTACGGACAGAACTTAAACACTGAAGCTTTCTTT.

V usage is TRBV9 and J usage is TRBJ2-3, with 10 bases that match TRBD2. The V gene's germline CDR1 is SGDLS and CDR2 YYNGEE. The trim removed 4 bases at V and 5 bases at J, leaving 10 bases unmatched. The CDR3 is made up of 16 amino acids. The CDR3: CASSPYASGSVDTQYF. DNA of the CDR3: TGTGCCAGCAGCCCCTACGCTAGCGGGAGTGTAGATACGCAGTATTTT.

The chain links TRBV28 to TRBJ1-5; the D gene is possibly TRBD1 (5 bases). The V end lost 5 bases, the J end lost 7 bases, and 9 bases lay between the germline ends. CDR3 length: 12 residues. Germline CDR1 is MDHEN and CDR2 is SYDVKM. In DNA, the CDR3 is TGTGCCAGCAGTCCCGGGGGGCAGCCCCAGCATTTT. This sequence encodes CASSPGGQPQHF. Variable domain in full (rest from reference TRBV28 and TRBJ1-5): DVKVTQSSRYLVKRTGEKVFLECVQDMDHENMFWYRQDPGLGLRLIYFSYDVKMKEKGDIPEGYSVSREKKERFSLILESASTNQTSMYLCASSPGGQPQHFGDGTRLSIL.

This clone was detected a few times. Relative to the germline gene, one junction end is altered; a read error may explain this. The CDR3 reads CASGRGTSTVVLLF. The CDR3 DNA follows: TGTGCCAGCGGGCGGGGGACGAGTACAGTAGTGCTCCTCTTC. J is TRBJ1-2 and V is TRBV5-4, with a possible D match to TRBD1 (5 bases). The germline V gene has CDR1 SGHNT and CDR2 YYREEE (reference sequence). This CDR3 is 14 amino acids long.

The chain links TRBV5-1 to TRBJ2-2, with no clear D. Trimming left V 0 bases short and J 4 bases short, with 10 bases between. The CDR3 is 15 residues long. Germline V gene lookup returns CDR1 SGHRS and CDR2 YFSETQ. CDR3 protein: CASSLDGLGTGELFF. The CDR3 nucleotides are TGCGCCAGCAGCTTGGACGGTCTTGGCACCGGGGAGCTGTTTTTT.

V gene TRBV19 combines with J gene TRBJ1-2, with 7 bases fitting TRBD1. V was pared by 6 bases and J by 9 bases, with 13 bases of the junction left unmatched. The CDR3 extends over 14 amino acids. Germline V gives CDR1 LNHDA, CDR2 SQIVND (reference sequence). CDR3 in amino acids: CASSGTVRRNSYTF. The DNA of the CDR3 is TGTGCCAGTAGCGGGACAGTAAGACGAAATAGCTACACCTTC.

This chain uses TRBV24-1 with TRBJ1-5; TRBD1 might be the D (6 bases). CDR1 is KGHDR, CDR2 SFDVKD, per germline. Deletions cut 5 bases from V and 5 bases from J, with 15 bases between. This CDR3 is 15 amino acids long. In DNA form, the CDR3 reads TGTGCCACCAGTGTAGGGACAAGGCTCTATCAGCCCCAGCATTTT. Translation: CATSVGTRLYQPQHF.

V is TRBV27 and J is TRBJ2-7; possible D gene TRBD1, 5 bases. CDR3 size: 18 residues. Deletions cut 0 bases from V and 3 bases from J, with 21 bases between. Germline CDR1 reads MNHEY; CDR2 reads SMNVEV (reference sequence). CDR3 nucleotide sequence: TGTGCCAGCAGTTTATCCCCCACCTTAGGGGCGGCCCTCTACGAGCAGTACTTC. This encodes CASSLSPTLGAALYEQYF.